This T cell receptor beta chain stems from a study of T cells and Merkel cell carcinoma outcomes. Note on this clone: Antigen specificity is unknown.

The V gene's germline CDR1 is SGHRS and CDR2 YFSETQ. V lost 4 bases and J lost 7; bases outside the gene matches: 3. This CDR3 has 14 amino acids. General study findings and limits: Repertoire plus T-cell density reportedly predicted Merkel cell carcinoma outcomes.

Clones were read by immunoSEQ multiplex PCR, and TCRdb kept only the in-frame ones, dropping some. The table includes approximately 12,000 clones, 95% detected once. The receptor was isolated from a human donor with Merkel cell carcinoma. The sequencing input was tumor tissue from Merkel cell carcinoma. This chain links TRBV5-1 with TRBJ1-4; 11 bases agree with TRBD1. CDR3 in amino acids: CASSPGTGGEKLFF. CDR3 coding DNA: TGCGCCAGCAGCCCCGGGACAGGGGGTGAAAAACTGTTTTTT. The whole variable domain, filled in from reference TRBV5-1 and TRBJ1-4, reads KAGVTQTPRYLIKTRGQQVTLSCSPISGHRSVSWYQQTPGQGLQFLFEYFSETQRNKGNFPGRFSGRQFSNSRSEMNVSTLELGDSALYLCASSPGTGGEKLFFGSGTQLSVL.